This TCR beta chain comes out of a study of cytomegalovirus exposure and HLA in healthy donors. V lost 3 bases and J lost 9, with 15 bases in between. CDR3 length: 15 residues. Germline CDR1 MDHEN, CDR2 SYDVKM. The PCR had 60 Vbeta and 13 Jbeta primers. Here immunoSEQ multiplex PCR was the method, and the copy in TCRdb shows in-frame clones only, minus some. The table records under 90,000 clones, less than 80% of them present only once. The sequencing sample was made of PBMCs. The receptor was derived from a man aged 35-49 years in good health and CMV-seropositive. The chain carries TRBV28 and TRBJ1-6, with D perhaps matching TRBD1 (5 bases). CDR3 sequence: CASSFPGQLRSPLHF. The CDR3 DNA follows: TGTGCCAGCAGTTTCCCCGGACAACTCCGTTCACCCCTCCACTTT.